This is a list of T cell receptor beta chains from one sample in a study of patients and donors after allogeneic stem cell transplantation. TCRdb re-called the RT-PCR reads through MiXCR, storing one row per CDR3 protein. The repertoire includes roughly 960,000 distinct CDR3 sequences, roughly 17% of them detected once, and roughly 6% sits in the top ten. Sequencing used blood, either unsorted or a sorted T cell fraction (not recorded which). The receptors were gathered from a human donor who was either an allogeneic HSCT recipient or a stem cell or donor lymphocyte infusion donor (not recorded which). It is not recorded whose cells these are; they may come from a transplant donor. Each CDR3 is given with its conserved first and last residue. The D gene is left open where the match is weak. Some rows have no size entry. The others give once, few or many, or a class for an expanded clone.

TRBD1	TRBV20-1	many	TRBJ2-3	TGCAGTGCTACAAAGGGCGGGACAGGATGGACTGACACGCAGTATTTT	CSATKGGTGWTDTQYF
.	TRBV6-1	.	TRBJ2-6	TGTGCCAGCAAAAGGACACCAACCTCTGGGGCCAACGTCCTGACTTTC	CASKRTPTSGANVLTF
.	TRBV25-1	few	TRBJ1-1	TGTGCCAGCAGTGTGTCGGTAGACACTGAAGCTTTCTTT	CASSVSVDTEAFF
.	TRBV9	.	TRBJ2-1	TGTGCCAGCAGCGTAGCTATCCGGGGGACAGATAACAATGAGCAGTTCTTC	CASSVAIRGTDNNEQFF
TRBD2	TRBV25-1	once	TRBJ2-1	TGTGCCAGCAGCGGGCTGGCGGGAGCTGGGTGGACGGAGCAGTTCTTC	CASSGLAGAGWTEQFF
TRBD2	TRBV29-1	many	TRBJ2-3	TGCAGCGTGTCACCTCGGGCTAGCGGGACAGATACGCAGTATTTT	CSVSPRASGTDTQYF
TRBD1	TRBV20-1	many	TRBJ1-1	TGCAGTGCTAGAGATGGAGGGACAGGGAATACTGAAGCTTTCTTT	CSARDGGTGNTEAFF
TRBD1	TRBV5-1	many	TRBJ2-7	TGCGCCAGCAGCTTGGAGACAGGGCCCTACGAGCAGTACTTC	CASSLETGPYEQYF
.	TRBV20-1	few	TRBJ2-7	TGCAGTGCTAGAGAAGGGGGGTCCGGGCAGTACTTC	CSAREGGSGQYF
TRBD1	TRBV7-2	.	TRBJ1-2	TGTGCCAGCGAACTGGGACAGGGGACTTTTTCTGGCTACACCTTC	CASELGQGTFSGYTF
.	TRBV20-1	few	TRBJ2-1	TGCAGTGCTAAAGGACCGTCGGGGGCAGGGCAGTTCTTC	CSAKGPSGAGQFF
.	TRBV4-3	few	TRBJ1-5	TGCGCCAGCAGCCAAGATGGGGGGACCCATCAGCCCCAGCATTTT	CASSQDGGTHQPQHF
.	TRBV7-9	few	TRBJ1-4	TGTGCCAGCAGCTTAGGGCAGAGCACCGAAAAACTGTTTTTT	CASSLGQSTEKLFF
TRBD1	TRBV4-3	few	TRBJ1-1	TGCGCCAGCAGCCAAGGGGGACAGGGGGCGCGAACTGAAGCTTTCTTT	CASSQGGQGARTEAFF
.	TRBV4-1	.	TRBJ2-3	TGCGCCAGCAGCCAACTTTGGGGGTCACCTAACAAAGATACGCAGTATTTT	CASSQLWGSPNKDTQYF
TRBD2	TRBV27	.	TRBJ2-1	TGTGCCAGCATCCCCTTAGCGGGGGGGAGCTCCTACAATGAGCAGTTCTTC	CASIPLAGGSSYNEQFF
TRBD2	TRBV11-1	.	TRBJ2-7	TGTGCCAGCAGCTTAAACGTAAAGCGGGACTACGAGCAGTACTTC	CASSLNVKRDYEQYF
TRBD1	TRBV2	.	TRBJ2-3	TGTGCCAGCAGGCTAGGGGACAGGGAGAGTACAGATACGCAGTATTTT	CASRLGDRESTDTQYF
.	TRBV20-1	.	TRBJ1-2	TGCAGTGCTCCTCGGACGGGAGCTAACTATGGCTACACCTTC	CSAPRTGANYGYTF
.	TRBV7-6	.	TRBJ2-1	TGTGCCAGCAGCCCCTATTCGGTCGCCTACAATGAGCAGTTCTTC	CASSPYSVAYNEQFF
.	TRBV20-1	few	TRBJ2-1	TGCAGTGCCCAGAGGGTGGGGGGCAGTGTGCCTGAGCAGTTCTTC	CSAQRVGGSVPEQFF
TRBD2	TRBV28	few	TRBJ2-5	TGTGCCAGCAGTTCAACCGGGACTAGCGGGAGTAGTCACGAGACCCAGTACTTC	CASSSTGTSGSSHETQYF
.	TRBV12-3/TRBV12-4	many	TRBJ1-1	TGTGCCAGCAGTTTCAATGGGGAGGGGGGCACTGAAGCTTTCTTT	CASSFNGEGGTEAFF
.	TRBV7-9	.	TRBJ2-7	TGTGCCAGCAGCCAATTCCCCTCAAGGGTTACAGGCTACGAGCAGTACTTC	CASSQFPSRVTGYEQYF
.	TRBV14	few	TRBJ1-1	TGTGCCAGCAGGAACACCCTCTGGGGCACTGAAGCTTTCTTT	CASRNTLWGTEAFF
.	TRBV12-3/TRBV12-4	many	TRBJ1-3	TGTGCCAGCAGCATTACAGGAGGAAACACCATATATTTT	CASSITGGNTIYF